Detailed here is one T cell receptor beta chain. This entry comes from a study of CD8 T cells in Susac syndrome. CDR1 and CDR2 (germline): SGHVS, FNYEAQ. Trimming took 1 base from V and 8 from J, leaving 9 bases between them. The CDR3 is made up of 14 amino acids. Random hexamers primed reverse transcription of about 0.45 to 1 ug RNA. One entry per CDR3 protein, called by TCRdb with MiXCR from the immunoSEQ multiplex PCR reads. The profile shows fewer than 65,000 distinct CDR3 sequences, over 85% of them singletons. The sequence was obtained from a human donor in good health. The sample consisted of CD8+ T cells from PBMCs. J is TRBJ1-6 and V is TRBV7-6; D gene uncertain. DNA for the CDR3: TGTGCCAGCAGCTTAGGGCCGGCGGATTCACCCCTCCACTTT. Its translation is CASSLGPADSPLHF.